This T cell receptor beta chain was documented in a study of OX40 agonist ivuxolimab in advanced cancers. Germline-derived CDR1 and CDR2 are SGHNT and YYREEE (reference sequence). Trimming pared 0 bases from V and 0 bases from J, leaving 7 bases between. The CDR3 is made up of 14 amino acids. Only in-frame clones appear in the TCRdb table, and some are missing; sequencing was by immunoSEQ multiplex PCR. Found here are tens of thousands of clones, almost 90% of them singletons; the top ten hold roughly 4.9%. The sequences come from CD4+ or CD8+ T cells sorted from blood, collected in a trial of the OX40 agonist ivuxolimab. The chain has TRBV5-4 and TRBJ2-7; weak D call: TRBD2 (6 bases). The TCR comes from an adult with an advanced solid tumor such as melanoma, head and neck, liver or kidney cancer. The CDR3 is CASSLGLVSYEQYF. DNA of the CDR3: TGTGCCAGCAGCTTGGGACTAGTCTCCTACGAGCAGTACTTC.